This TCR beta chain emerged from a study of blood T cells in healthy people across ages. Study-level points and caveats: There were more naive CD4+ cells and higher diversity in long-lived donors than in aged donors.

To note about this clonotype: As yet, its antigen is unknown.

The CDR3 totals 15 residues. CDR1 is LGHNT, CDR2 FRNRAP, per germline. V was cut by 1 base and J by 7 bases, with 14 bases left in between. Next came a second PCR, run for roughly 6 to 11 cycles, which used a sample-barcoded 5' primer along with a J-beta primer mix. Each CDR3 protein gets one entry after TCRdb re-called the 5' RACE reads with MiXCR. Of about 1.6 million distinct CDR3 sequences listed, approximately 32% were seen once; the top ten hold 11%. The V and J genes are TRBV12-5 and TRBJ2-1, with no clear D. The sequenced material came from blood. This clonotype originated in a woman aged 25 to 45 in good health. CDR3 bases: TGTGCTAGTGGTTTGGCACCCACAAGCAAAAATGAGCAGTTCTTC. Translating gives CASGLAPTSKNEQFF.